This T cell receptor beta chain emerged from a study of shared clonotypes between healthy human individuals. The germline V gene has CDR1 SNHLY and CDR2 FYNNEI. There are 16 residues in the CDR3. Trimming at V came to 6 bases and at J to 4 bases, leaving 13 bases not matched to a gene. Findings and limits, study-wide: Sorted-subset sequencing was shown by rarefaction to be incomplete despite large depth.

This clone was counted between two and nine times. Its specificity is unknown. The protocol was immunoSEQ multiplex PCR, while the TCRdb copy is restricted to in-frame clones and leaves out a portion. Counted here are about 990,000 clones, 75% to 80% occurring once; the ten biggest clones make up 0.61%. The V call is TRBV2, the J call TRBJ2-7, with 9 bases that match TRBD1. Sample: memory CD4+ T cells from PBMCs. As for subset: CD45RA-negative fraction. This receptor was taken from a man aged 18 to 30 in good health. Some clones in this sample may be carry-over from other donors' samples. The CDR3 loop is CASSPYRDRARYEQYF. The CDR3 DNA sequence: TGTGCCAGCAGCCCTTACCGGGACAGGGCCAGGTACGAGCAGTACTTC.